The sequence of this TCR beta chain was determined in a study of T-cell memory formation after mild COVID-19. General observations from the study: For contracting clones, CD4+ ones sat mainly in CM and EM, CD8+ in EMRA.

Germline loops: CDR1 SGDLS, CDR2 YYNGEE. The CDR3 spans 20 residues. V was clipped by 0 bases and J by 0 bases; unmatched bases: 12. A 5'RACE reaction primed in the constant segment made cDNA libraries of TCR alpha and TCR beta, and these carried sample barcodes and UMIs. TCRdb used MiXCR to reprocess the 5' RACE reads, holding one entry per CDR3 protein. The sample yields hundreds of thousands of distinct CDR3 sequences, over 15% seen once. As to this clonotype: The antigen remains unidentified.

This clonotype originated in an adult woman who had mild COVID-19 (a few samples of this study predate the infection). Cell type and time point are not known. The sequencing sample was made of PBMCs or a T cell subset sorted from them (not recorded which). The chain is built from TRBV9 and TRBJ2-6, with 7 bases lining up with TRBD1. CDR3 sequence (DNA): TGTGCCAGCAGCGTAGAGAGTTTTGACAGGGTAATCTCTGGGGCCAACGTCCTGACTTTC. Its translation: CASSVESFDRVISGANVLTF.